The sequence of this T cell receptor beta chain was determined in a study of shared clonotypes between healthy human individuals (dated by TCRdb to about 2020). With respect to the entire study: Three men and a couple of women, aged 18 to 49 years, made up the cohort. To increase sequencing depth and limit assay-specific biases, different laboratories used diverse techniques to prepare libraries and sequence TCR repertoires. Per donor, leukapheresis produced somewhere between about 0.85 and 8.9 billion PBMCs. To estimate repertoire size and how much clonotypes are shared between individuals, the study performed deep sequencing of blood TCR repertoires from a few healthy adults. For each donor, CD4 naive and CD4 memory were each given three plates, CD8 naive was given two plates, and CD8 memory was given one plate.

Healthy HIV-negative adults with no recently reported acute infections or vaccinations were included as donors. Every donor was a Caucasian adult living in Nashville, Tennessee, USA. CD4+ T cells were enriched by magnetic negative selection; naive cells were then positively selected on CD45RA, and the negative fraction formed the memory subset. Blood was collected by leukapheresis, and PBMCs were isolated by Ficoll-Histopaque density gradient centrifugation and then cryopreserved in liquid nitrogen vapor phase. Analytical flow cytometry was used to check the purity and quantity of every magnetically sorted T cell population. Each sorted fraction had its genomic DNA isolated and then quantified by UV absorbance on a Nanodrop 2000c. The CDR3 measures 19 amino acids from cysteine to phenylalanine. Of all the DNA, just the CDR3 is kept, 57 bases in frame from base 1. Relative to germline, V is 0 bases shorter and J is 8 bases shorter, with 26 bases between their ends. From a lookup of the germline V gene (reference sequence), CDR1 and CDR2 are LNHNV and YYDKDF.

What the research found in general, with its limitations: Only blood was sampled, and tissue TCR repertoires likely differ from those in blood. The small number of donors limited the genetic and exposure-history diversity represented. Estimated clonotype richness was generally larger for naive than for memory subsets. Rarefaction of sorted-subset datasets indicated incomplete sequencing despite the large sequencing depth. When several donors were compared, the shared fraction of clonotypes was approximately 5% for naive CD4, 3% to 4% for naive CD8, 2% to 2.5% for memory CD4, and approximately 0.4% for memory CD8. Compared with non-shared clonotypes, the clonotypes found in all four sorted-subset donors had higher generation probabilities. Based on pairwise subsampling, the degree of clonotype sharing among donors was expected to be affected by sequencing depth.

For this clone: Its antigen target is currently unknown. Base qualities are missing; no much larger clone stands one base away.

Using the deep immunoSEQ assay, TCR CDR3 regions were amplified from genomic DNA by multiplex PCR. Extracted genomic DNA from each cell subset was distributed evenly across all wells of several immunoSEQ 96-well plates, and each plate was treated as a replicate. Each replicate PCR for sorted subsets received roughly 200 ng genomic DNA, equal to tens of thousands of T cell genomes. The purified libraries were quantified using a Qubit 3.0 fluorometer, sized with a Bioanalyzer 2100, and then quantified again using the KAPA Library Quantification kit. Every immunoSEQ 96-well plate was sequenced on a dedicated single-read 150-cycle Illumina NextSeq 550 flow cell. The original pipeline was this. Because the immunoSEQ output held only junctional sequences and lacked quality scores, the filtering could not match the filtering applied to full-length reads. To assign V/J genes and CDR3, sequences were annotated against IMGT germline references using PyIR, a Python wrapper for IgBLAST v1.9. Any read was removed if the V/J assignment was weak (E-value above 1e-6), the CDR3 was missing, or the read contained stop codons, out-of-frame junctions, or ambiguous translated residues. V3J clonotypes were defined as sequences sharing the same inferred V gene, J gene, and CDR3 amino acid sequence. Percentage overlap between repertoires was computed as shared unique clonotypes divided by the size of the smaller repertoire. Richness of each repertoire was evaluated using RTK rarefaction, the Chao1 estimator, and Recon v2.1 estimates of unobserved clonotypes. Generation probabilities were computed with OLGA for all TCRbeta clonotypes obtained by the gDNA method from a few donors. This is the immuneACCESS table as TCRdb keeps it, with only in-frame sequences that have V and J called. A part of the clones is gone; compared with another copy, unresolved V genes explain less than half, and the rest is unexplained. The DNA gave D and trimming, while V, J and clone size come from that table. The sample data list 600,000 to 700,000 clones, and roughly 72% of these were observed just once. More than 1.5% of the sample goes to the ten largest clones.

The clonotype comes from a woman aged 25 to 39 in good health. This receptor chain uses TRBV15 and TRBJ2-4; the D gene may be TRBD1 or TRBD2, since each aligns over 5 bases. The sequencing input was memory CD4+ T cells sorted from blood. In light of the paper, this sample's cell subset or site label describes: CD45RA-negative fraction. The DNA is TGTGCCACCAGCAGAGATGGGGGTTTCGGCCGCCCCGGACGACACATTCAGTACTTC. Its product reads: CATSRDGGFGRPGRHIQYF.